This T cell receptor beta chain was recorded in a study of metastatic and nonmetastatic thyroid tumors. Points on this clone: The junction departs from germline at one end; a sequencing error may be responsible.

TCRdb called clones again from the PCR reads with MiXCR. The table records some 21,000 clones, 10% to 15% of them present only once. The CDR3 has 15 amino acids. Germline V gene sequence: CDR1 SGHNT, CDR2 YENEEA. All patients were treatment-naive before thyroid surgery. V usage is TRBV11-3 and J usage is TRBJ2-7, with TRBD1 matching 12 bases. The sequence derives from a male donor with papillary thyroid cancer or a benign thyroid nodule (not recorded which). Some clones in this sample may be carry-over from other donors' samples. Sequencing was performed on blood. The CDR3 DNA follows: TGTACCAGCAGCTTCGGGACAGGGGGCAACTACGAGCAGTACTTC. Protein product: CTSSFGTGGNYEQYF.